The next 8 T cell receptor beta chains were all read from a single sample in a study of T cells after yellow fever vaccination. Via MiXCR, TCRdb re-called the 5' RACE reads, giving one row per CDR3 protein. In the table there are hundreds of thousands of distinct CDR3 sequences, 20% to 25% of which are singletons. The specimen was PBMCs, collected approximately 22 days after the first yellow fever vaccination. The receptors derive from a man aged 18 to 29 who received the YFV17D yellow fever vaccine.

This chain connects TRBV20-1 to TRBJ1-1, with D tentatively TRBD1 (5 bases). CDR1 and CDR2 (germline): DFQATT, SNEGSKA (reference sequence). The CDR3 covers 14 residues. Trimming took off 0 bases at V and 6 bases at J, with 14 bases between the two ends. This CDR3 is CSARDSRGYAEAFF. For the CDR3, the DNA is TGCAGTGCTAGAGATTCTCGGGGCTACGCTGAAGCTTTCTTT.

The gene calls are TRBV7-2 and TRBJ1-1; D is ambiguous. The V gene's germline CDR1 is SGHTA and CDR2 FQGNSA. This CDR3 is 15 amino acids long. Trimming took off 5 bases at V and 4 bases at J, with 17 bases between the two ends. This chain's CDR3 is CASSPGPGYRTEAFF. The CDR3, as DNA: TGTGCCAGCAGCCCAGGTCCGGGATATCGCACTGAAGCTTTCTTT. Complete variable domain (other parts from reference TRBV7-2 and TRBJ1-1): GAGVSQSPSNKVTEKGKDVELRCDPISGHTALYWYRQSLGQGLEFLIYFQGNSAPDKSGLPSDRFSAERTGGSVSTLTIQRTQQEDSAVYLCASSPGPGYRTEAFFGQGTRLTVV.

The rearrangement uses TRBV9 and TRBJ1-6; possibly TRBD1 for D (5 bases). Looked up from germline, CDR1 is SGDLS and CDR2 is YYNGEE. Trimming shortened V by 3 bases and J by 4 bases, and 17 bases separated the two germline ends. The CDR3 contains 17 residues. The CDR3 protein is CASSAVGRGDYNSPLHF. The DNA of the CDR3 is TGTGCCAGCAGCGCAGTTGGACGGGGCGATTATAATTCACCCCTCCACTTT.

At least ten counts were recorded for this clonotype. The J gene is TRBJ2-3, the V gene TRBV5-1; D uncertain. This CDR3 has 12 residues. Germline CDR1 SGHRS, CDR2 YFSETQ. V lost 2 bases, J lost 6 bases, and 7 bases lay in between. CDR3 bases: TGCGCCAGCAGCTTTTTATTGGATACGCAGTATTTT. Translation gives CASSFLLDTQYF.

Only a few counts were recorded for this clonotype. The J gene is TRBJ2-3, the V gene TRBV3-1, with D perhaps matching TRBD2 (6 bases). The CDR3 contains 17 residues. Germline lookup yields CDR1 LGHDT and CDR2 YNNKEL (reference sequence). V gave up 6 bases and J gave up 0 bases, with 19 bases separating them. CDR3 loop: CASSPLPGLLSTDTQYF. The CDR3 coding sequence is TGTGCCAGCAGTCCCCTCCCGGGACTGCTAAGCACAGATACGCAGTATTTT.

The chain couples TRBV6-1 to TRBJ1-5; the D is unclear. Per the germline V gene, CDR1 is MNHNS and CDR2 is SASEGT. The V and J ends lost 5 bases and 7 bases respectively, with 12 bases between them. This CDR3 is built from 13 residues. The CDR3: CASSPRSIQPQHF. The CDR3 DNA sequence: TGTGCCAGCAGTCCCCGGTCCATCCAGCCCCAGCATTTT.

In its sample, this clonotype was seen a few times. The V and J genes are TRBV5-1 and TRBJ2-5; D remains ambiguous. The germline V gene encodes CDR1 SGHRS and CDR2 YFSETQ. Trimming shortened V by 0 bases and J by 5 bases, and 8 bases separated the two germline ends. CDR3 size: 13 residues. The CDR3 nucleotides are TGCGCCAGCAGCTTGGGATCGGATGAGACCCAGTACTTC. Residues: CASSLGSDETQYF.

The V call is TRBV7-2, the J call TRBJ2-3; 9 bases align to TRBD2. The CDR3 covers 17 residues. V was pared by 0 bases and J by 2 bases, with 6 bases of the junction left unmatched. Germline V gene lookup returns CDR1 SGHTA and CDR2 FQGNSA. The CDR3 DNA follows: TGTGCCAGCAGCTTAGCGCGGAGCGGGGGGAACACAGATACGCAGTATTTT. It codes for CASSLARSGGNTDTQYF.